This T cell receptor beta chain was sequenced in a study of early T cells in non-severe SARS-CoV-2 infection. Study information: Alpha and beta chains were unpaired, from unsorted whole-blood bulk RNA. Study-level results: In VDJdb matching, anti-spike CD8 responses were favored while private and CD4 specificities went missing.

Unique molecular identifiers were attached to individual cDNA molecules. One entry per CDR3 protein, called by TCRdb with MiXCR from the 5' RACE reads. Here the sample spans fewer than 35,000 distinct CDR3 sequences, 5% being singletons. With V trimmed by 0 bases and J by 8 bases, 9 bases remained unmatched. The CDR3 is 16 residues long. Germline V lookup: CDR1 SGHTS, CDR2 YDEGEE. This clonotype was detected many times. The antigen remains undetermined. Sequencing was carried out using whole blood. The clonotype comes from an adult who was a healthcare worker with PCR-confirmed SARS-CoV-2 infection or an uninfected control (not recorded which). The rearrangement uses TRBV5-8 and TRBJ1-4; 8 bases line up with TRBD1. CDR3 protein: CASSLGHQGATEKLFF. CDR3 nucleotides: TGTGCCAGCAGCTTGGGCCATCAGGGGGCGACGGAAAAACTGTTTTTT.